The sequence of this TCR beta chain was determined in a study of cytomegalovirus exposure and HLA in healthy donors. Trimming took off 0 bases at V and 1 base at J, with 7 bases between the two ends. The CDR3 consists of 14 residues. Germline CDR1 reads SGDLS; CDR2 reads YYNGEE. Study-level points and caveats: For presence/absence analyses, sequencing depth was assumed to be roughly uniform across donors.

With regard to this clone: Its specificity is not known.

The PCR was carried out with 60 Vbeta primers and 13 Jbeta primers. Profiled with immunoSEQ multiplex PCR; TCRdb holds only in-frame clones, not every one. The sample shows roughly 130,000 clones, 65% to 85% of them seen only once. The chain is built from TRBV9 and TRBJ1-1; unclear D gene. Source material: PBMCs. The TCR originated in a woman aged 35 to 49 in good health and CMV-seronegative. The CDR3 reads CASSVGAENTEAFF. The CDR3 DNA sequence: TGTGCCAGCAGCGTAGGGGCAGAGAACACTGAAGCTTTCTTT.